The source of this TCR beta chain is a study of chemoradiotherapy in HPV16-positive cancers. Trimming cost V 5 bases and J 5 bases, with 18 bases left between them. Germline V gene data show CDR1 as SGHTA and CDR2 as FQGTGA. The CDR3 consists of 16 residues. Libraries were prepared by immunoSEQ multiplex PCR; TCRdb keeps only in-frame clonotypes and omits some of them. The table includes 36,000 or so clones, around 80% detected once. The genes are TRBV7-3 and TRBJ2-2; D tentatively fits TRBD1 or TRBD2 (6 bases each). The specimen was blood, collected from a patient who underwent chemoradiotherapy. The receptor was derived from a human donor with HPV-associated anogenital cancer. The CDR3 nucleotides read TGTGCCAGCAGCAGGGCCTCGGGGGCGATAACCGGGGAGCTGTTTTTT. It codes for CASSRASGAITGELFF. The full variable domain, its missing parts supplied by reference TRBV7-3 and TRBJ2-2, is GAGVSQTPSNKVTEKGKYVELRCDPISGHTALYWYRQSLGQGPEFLIYFQGTGAADDSGLPNDRFFAVRPEGSVSTLKIQRTERGDSAVYLCASSRASGAITGELFFGEGSRLTVL.